What follows is one T cell receptor (beta chain) and its context. Clones were sequenced by immunoSEQ multiplex PCR, and TCRdb holds only the in-frame ones, with some missing. The table has approximately 210,000 clones, around 92% seen once; the top ten hold 7.5% to 10%. This sample is drawn from a study of blood T cell repertoires in COVID-19. The ends lost 1 base at V and 6 bases at J; junction bases unmatched: 12. The CDR3 runs to 17 residues. Germline V gives CDR1 LGHNT, CDR2 FRNRAP. Study members were between roughly 18 and 100 years old and lived in over 20 US regions. The sample comprised PBMCs or T cells enriched from blood (not recorded which). This TCR was sampled from a woman between 18 and 29 years old who had recovered from COVID-19. The chain has TRBV12-5 and TRBJ1-5; 7 positions agree with TRBD1. The CDR3 nucleotides read TGTGCTAGTGGTTTGGCCCATACAACAGGGGAGGTTCAGCCCCAGCATTTT. Its translation is CASGLAHTTGEVQPQHF.